This passage covers 13 T cell receptor beta chains from one sample sequenced in a study of technical replicates of blood from several donors. Generated by immunoSEQ multiplex PCR, the TCRdb table keeps only in-frame clones and is missing some. Among 98,000 or so clones listed, under 97% were seen once. The sequenced sample consisted of T cells isolated from PBMCs. All receptors come from a human donor in good health.

This sequence joins TRBV5-8 and TRBJ2-2; a weak D match, TRBD2 (5 bases). Germline V lookup: CDR1 SGHTS, CDR2 YDEGEE. V lost 8 bases and J 7 bases, leaving 15 bases between the germline ends. This CDR3 comprises 13 residues. The CDR3, as DNA: TGTGCCAGTAATAGTATCCGGGGCGGGGAGCTGTTTTTT. Translated, it gives CASNSIRGGELFF. Together with reference TRBV5-8 and TRBJ2-2, the CDR3 gives the full variable domain: EAGVTQSPTHLIKTRGQQATLRCSPISGHTSVYWYQQALGLGLQFLLWYDEGEERNRGNFPPRFSGRQFPNYSSELNVNALELEDSALYLCASNSIRGGELFFGEGSRLTVL.

The chain has TRBV29-1 and TRBJ2-1; 8 bases map to TRBD1. The junction had 8 bases not matched to a gene; V was cut back by 1 base and J by 0 bases. The CDR3 runs 17 residues. Looked up from germline, CDR1 is SQVTM and CDR2 is ANQGSEA. The CDR3 DNA is TGCAGCGTTGAAGGAGGACAGGGACTTCGCTCCTACAATGAGCAGTTCTTC. Amino acid sequence: CSVEGGQGLRSYNEQFF.

The chain links TRBV5-1 to TRBJ2-2, with a weak D call TRBD1 (6 bases). The germline gives CDR1 SGHRS, CDR2 YFSETQ. V dropped 9 bases and J dropped 0 bases, with 12 bases sitting between them. This CDR3 contains 14 residues. CDR3 nucleotide sequence: TGCGCCACCCGGACAGAAGCGAACACCGGGGAGCTGTTTTTT. Residues: CATRTEANTGELFF.

The chain carries TRBV4-1 and TRBJ1-2, with 7 bases aligning to TRBD1. The CDR3 sequence is 16 residues long. Germline trimming cut 3 bases from V and 6 bases from J; bases unmatched to any gene: 13. Germline CDR1 reads MGHRA; CDR2 reads YSYEKL. CDR3 loop: CASSHRVTTGRNGYTF. The DNA of the CDR3 is TGCGCCAGCAGCCACCGAGTGACGACAGGGCGAAATGGCTACACCTTC.

This clone was seen once. The V and J genes are TRBV6-1 and TRBJ1-1; 11 bases align to TRBD1. Unmatched junction bases numbered 1, after V lost 0 bases and J lost 4 bases. Germline assignment: CDR1 MNHNS and CDR2 SASEGT. This CDR3 has 15 residues. The CDR3 DNA reads TGTGCCAGCAGTGAAGCCGGGACAGGGGGCACTGAAGCTTTCTTT. This sequence encodes CASSEAGTGGTEAFF.

This sequence joins TRBV19 and TRBJ1-2, with D possibly being TRBD1 (6 bases). Looked up from germline, CDR1 is LNHDA and CDR2 is SQIVND (reference sequence). Trimming removed 5 bases from V and 0 bases from J, with 10 bases in between. This CDR3 is built from 14 residues. The CDR3 coding sequence is TGTGCCAGTAGTGGGGGCTCCTCTAACTATGGCTACACCTTC. It translates to CASSGGSSNYGYTF.

This clone was counted a single time. The CDR3 DNA follows: TGTGCCAGCAGAGCCACAGGGCTCAATCAGCCCCAGCATTTT. Translation gives CASRATGLNQPQHF. The V gene is TRBV2, the J gene TRBJ1-5; the D gene is possibly TRBD1 (6 bases). Trimming removed 6 bases from V and 3 bases from J, with 12 bases in between. CDR3 length: 14 amino acids. Germline CDR1 is SNHLY and CDR2 is FYNNEI.

The chain carries TRBV6-5 and TRBJ1-6; D is ambiguous. V lost 6 bases and J lost 7, with 13 bases in between. CDR1 is MNHEY and CDR2 is SVGAGI in the germline V gene. The length of the CDR3 is 14 residues. The CDR3 DNA sequence: TGTGCCAGCAGCTCCGGGAGCCCAAATTCACCCCTCCACTTT. This codes for CASSSGSPNSPLHF.

The chain couples TRBV6-6 to TRBJ2-7; TRBD1 aligns across 7 bases. The CDR3 is made up of 14 amino acids. The junction had 9 bases not matched to a gene; V was cut back by 5 bases and J by 5 bases. Germline V gives CDR1 MNHNY, CDR2 SVGAGI (reference sequence). CDR3 DNA sequence: TGTGCCAGCAGTGATCGACAGGGAAGCCACGAGCAGTACTTC. It is translated as CASSDRQGSHEQYF.

The gene calls are TRBV6-5 and TRBJ1-4, with a possible D match to TRBD1 (6 bases). The length of the CDR3 is 15 residues. Trimming took 0 bases from V and 8 from J, leaving 13 bases between them. The germline CDR1 and CDR2 sequences are MNHEY and SVGAGI. CDR3 residues: CASSYSNQGREKLFF. The CDR3 DNA is TGTGCCAGCAGTTACTCGAACCAGGGGCGGGAAAAACTGTTTTTT.

The chain carries TRBV9 and TRBJ1-1, with TRBD1 as a possible D gene (6 bases). The V gene lost 4 bases and the J gene lost 1 base, with 11 bases spanning the gap. The germline V gene has CDR1 SGDLS and CDR2 YYNGEE. This CDR3 contains 14 residues. The CDR3 is CASSPMGANTEAFF. In nucleotides, the CDR3 is TGTGCCAGCAGCCCCATGGGGGCGAACACTGAAGCTTTCTTT.

The sample holds a few counts of this clone. V usage is TRBV4-2 and J usage is TRBJ2-3; 8 bases are a match to TRBD2. The CDR3 is 19 residues long. The V gene's germline CDR1 is LGHNA and CDR2 YNFKEQ. Unmatched junction bases numbered 15, after V lost 0 bases and J lost 4 bases. The CDR3 sequence: CASSQDPRGAAVRADTQYF. The CDR3, as DNA: TGTGCCAGCAGCCAAGACCCGCGGGGGGCCGCGGTGAGGGCAGATACGCAGTATTTT.

The rearrangement joins TRBV28 to TRBJ2-2; D is perhaps TRBD2 (6 bases). The CDR3 totals 15 residues. Per germline, CDR1 MDHEN and CDR2 SYDVKM. V was trimmed by 6 bases and J by 5 bases, leaving 16 bases between them. DNA of the CDR3: TGTGCCAGCAGCCTTGGGGGGATTAGGACCGGGGAGCTGTTTTTT. Amino acids: CASSLGGIRTGELFF.